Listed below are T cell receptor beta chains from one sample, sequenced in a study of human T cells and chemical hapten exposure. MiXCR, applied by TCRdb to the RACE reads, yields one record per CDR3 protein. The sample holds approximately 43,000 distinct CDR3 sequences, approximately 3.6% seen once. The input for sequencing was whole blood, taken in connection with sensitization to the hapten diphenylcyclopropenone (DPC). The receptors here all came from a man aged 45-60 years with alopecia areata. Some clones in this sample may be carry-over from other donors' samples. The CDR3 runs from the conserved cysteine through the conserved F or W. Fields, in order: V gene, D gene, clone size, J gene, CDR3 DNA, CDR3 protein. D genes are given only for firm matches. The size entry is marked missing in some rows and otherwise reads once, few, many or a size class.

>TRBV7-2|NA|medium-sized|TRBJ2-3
TGTGCCAGCCAAGATGGCAAGGGCCCAGATACGCAGTATTTT
CASQDGKGPDTQYF
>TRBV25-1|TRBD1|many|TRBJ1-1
TGTGCCAGCAGAAAAGACAGGGAGGACACTGAAGCTTTCTTT
CASRKDREDTEAFF
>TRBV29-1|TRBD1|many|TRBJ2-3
TGCAGCGCTAATGGACAGGGGAGCACAGATACGCAGTATTTT
CSANGQGSTDTQYF
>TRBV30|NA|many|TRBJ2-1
TGTGCCTGGAGTGACCAACGAGTTAATGAGCAGTTCTTC
CAWSDQRVNEQFF
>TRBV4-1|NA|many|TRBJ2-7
TGCGCCAGCAGCCAAGACCGGACTCTCTCCTCCTACGAGCAGTACTTC
CASSQDRTLSSYEQYF
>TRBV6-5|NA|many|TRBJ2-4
TGTGCCAGCAGTTACTCGGCTAATCTAGCCAAAAACATTCAGTACTTC
CASSYSANLAKNIQYF
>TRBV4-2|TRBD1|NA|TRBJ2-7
TGTGCCAGCAGCCAGAGGACAGGGAACGTCTACGAGCAGTACTTC
CASSQRTGNVYEQYF
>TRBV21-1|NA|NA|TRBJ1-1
TGTGCCAGCAGCAAAGTGGCCGGGACAACCATGAACACTGAAGCTTTCTTT
CASSKVAGTTMNTEAFF
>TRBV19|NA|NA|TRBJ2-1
TGTGCCAGTAGTTTCGATAGGGTGAGTGAGCAGTTCTTC
CASSFDRVSEQFF
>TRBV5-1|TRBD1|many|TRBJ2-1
TGCGCCAGCAGCTTCGGACAGGGGGCTTTCGATGAGCAGTTCTTC
CASSFGQGAFDEQFF
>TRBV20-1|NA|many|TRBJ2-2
TGCAGTGCTAGAGCCTTGATCACCGGGGAGCTGTTTTTT
CSARALITGELFF
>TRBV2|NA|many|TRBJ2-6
TGTGCCAGCAGTAAACAGAGCTCTGGGGCCAACGTCCTGACTTTC
CASSKQSSGANVLTF
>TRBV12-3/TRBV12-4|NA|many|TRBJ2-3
TGTGCCAGCAGTCGGGACACCGACACAGATACGCAGTATTTT
CASSRDTDTDTQYF
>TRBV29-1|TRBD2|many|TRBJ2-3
TGCAGCGTGCCTGGACTAGCGGGTCTTTGGGATACGCAGTATTTT
CSVPGLAGLWDTQYF
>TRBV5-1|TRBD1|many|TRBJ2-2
TGCGCCAGCAAGGACAGGGGGTCGAACACCGGGGAGCTGTTTTTT
CASKDRGSNTGELFF